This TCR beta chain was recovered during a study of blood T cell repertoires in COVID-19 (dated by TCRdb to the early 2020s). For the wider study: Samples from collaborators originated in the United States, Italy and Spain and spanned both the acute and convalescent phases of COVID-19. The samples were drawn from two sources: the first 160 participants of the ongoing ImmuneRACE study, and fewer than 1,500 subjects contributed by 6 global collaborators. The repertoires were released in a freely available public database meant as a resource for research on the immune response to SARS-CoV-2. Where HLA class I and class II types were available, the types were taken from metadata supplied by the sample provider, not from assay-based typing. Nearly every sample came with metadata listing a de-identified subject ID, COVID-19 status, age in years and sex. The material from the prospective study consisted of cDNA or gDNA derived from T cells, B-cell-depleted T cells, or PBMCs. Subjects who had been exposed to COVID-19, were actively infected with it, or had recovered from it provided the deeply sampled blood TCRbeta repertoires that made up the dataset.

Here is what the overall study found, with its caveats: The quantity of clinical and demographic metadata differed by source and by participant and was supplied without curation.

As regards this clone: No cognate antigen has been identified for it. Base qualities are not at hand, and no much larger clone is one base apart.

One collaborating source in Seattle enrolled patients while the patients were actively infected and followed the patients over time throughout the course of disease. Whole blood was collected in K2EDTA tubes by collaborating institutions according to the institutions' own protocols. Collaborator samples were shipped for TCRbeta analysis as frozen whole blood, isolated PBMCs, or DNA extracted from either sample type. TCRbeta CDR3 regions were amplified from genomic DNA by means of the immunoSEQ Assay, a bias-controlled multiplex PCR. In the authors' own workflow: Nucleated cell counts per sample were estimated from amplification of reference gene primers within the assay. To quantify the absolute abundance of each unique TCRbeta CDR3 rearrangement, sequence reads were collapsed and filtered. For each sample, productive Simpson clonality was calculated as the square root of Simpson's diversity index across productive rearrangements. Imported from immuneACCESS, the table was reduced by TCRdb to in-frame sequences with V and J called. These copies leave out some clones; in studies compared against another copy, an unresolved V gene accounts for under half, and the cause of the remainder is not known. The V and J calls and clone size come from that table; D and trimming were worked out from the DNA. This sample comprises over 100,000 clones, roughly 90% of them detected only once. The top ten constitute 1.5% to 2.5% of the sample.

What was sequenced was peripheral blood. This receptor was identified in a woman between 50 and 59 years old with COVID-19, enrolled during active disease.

The nucleotides read TGCAGCGTTGGGACAGTGAACACCGGGGAGCTGTTTTTT. The translation is CSVGTVNTGELFF. The rearranged segments are TRBV29-1 and TRBJ2-2; TRBD1 is a weak D gene call, 6 bases matching. CDR1 and CDR2 are read off the germline V gene as SQVTM and ANQGSEA. The CDR3, from cysteine to phenylalanine, totals 13 residues. Only CDR3 DNA is held: 39 bases, read in frame from base 1. V and J are truncated by 4 bases and 1 base respectively, leaving an intervening sequence of 7 bases.